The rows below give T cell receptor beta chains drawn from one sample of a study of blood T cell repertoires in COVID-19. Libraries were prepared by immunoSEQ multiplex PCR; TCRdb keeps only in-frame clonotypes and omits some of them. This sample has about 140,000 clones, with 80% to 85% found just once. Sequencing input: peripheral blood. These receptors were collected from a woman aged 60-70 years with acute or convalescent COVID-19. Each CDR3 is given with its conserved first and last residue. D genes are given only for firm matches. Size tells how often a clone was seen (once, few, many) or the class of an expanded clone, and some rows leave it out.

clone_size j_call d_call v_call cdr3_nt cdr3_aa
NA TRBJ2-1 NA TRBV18 TGTGCCAGCTCACAAGACCGGACTCAAGTTGGCGATGAGCAGTTCTTC CASSQDRTQVGDEQFF
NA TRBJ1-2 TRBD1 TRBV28 TGTGCCGTCCTCGGTCAGGGGGACTATGGCTACACCTTC CAVLGQGDYGYTF
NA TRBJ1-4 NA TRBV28 TGTGCCAGCAGGTTACTCGGGAACGCCAATGAAAAACTGTTTTTT CASRLLGNANEKLFF
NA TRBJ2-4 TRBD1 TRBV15 TGTGCCACCAGCAGATTCACAGGGACAGGGGGCGGCCAGTACTTC CATSRFTGTGGGQYF
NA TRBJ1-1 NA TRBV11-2 TGTGCCAGCAGCTTGGGGAGCGGCACTGAAGCTTTCTTT CASSLGSGTEAFF
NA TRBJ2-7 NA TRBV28 TGTGCCAGCAGTTTACTGACAGTCCCTAGCTACGAGCAGTACTTC CASSLLTVPSYEQYF
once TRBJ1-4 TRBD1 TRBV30 TGTGCCTGGATCCGACAGGGGGAAGAAAAACTGTTTTTT CAWIRQGEEKLFF
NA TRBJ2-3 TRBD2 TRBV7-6 TGTGCCAGCAGCTTTGCGGGAGGCGGGGGTCCAGATACGCAGTATTTT CASSFAGGGGPDTQYF
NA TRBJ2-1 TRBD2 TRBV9 TGTGCCAGCAGCGGACAGCGGGAGGGGTACGGTGAGCAGTTCTTC CASSGQREGYGEQFF
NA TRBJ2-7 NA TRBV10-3 TGTGCCATCAGTGACTACGCCTACGAGCAGTACTTC CAISDYAYEQYF
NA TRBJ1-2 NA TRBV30 TGTGCCTGGTACCCTGGGGGGGCTGGCTACACCTTC CAWYPGGAGYTF
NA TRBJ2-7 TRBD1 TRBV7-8 TGTGCCAGCAGTTTAGACAGGGGTAGGAACGAGCAGTACTTC CASSLDRGRNEQYF
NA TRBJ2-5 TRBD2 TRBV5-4 TGTGCCAGCAGCTTGAGGACTAGCGGGAGGGCCGGGACCCAGTACTTC CASSLRTSGRAGTQYF
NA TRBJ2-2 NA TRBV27 TGTGCCAGCAGTTCAAACCGGGGGGCTATAGGCGCCGGGGAGCTGTTTTTT CASSSNRGAIGAGELFF
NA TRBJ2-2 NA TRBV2 TGTGCCAGCAGTGGGAGGGGGCTTACCGGGGAGCTGTTTTTT CASSGRGLTGELFF
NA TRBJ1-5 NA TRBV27 TGTGCCAGCAGTTTATCCGGGTGGAGTCAGCCCCAGCATTTT CASSLSGWSQPQHF
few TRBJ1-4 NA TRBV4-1 TGCGCCAGCAGCCTGACTGACAGGAGTAATGAAAAACTGTTTTTT CASSLTDRSNEKLFF
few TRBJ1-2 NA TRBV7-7 TGTGCTAGCAGCTTACAGGCAGGCCACTATGGCTACACCTTC CASSLQAGHYGYTF
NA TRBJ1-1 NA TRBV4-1 TGCGCCAGCAGTGGACAGCTGAACACTGAAGCTTTCTTT CASSGQLNTEAFF
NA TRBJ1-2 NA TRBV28 TGTGCCAGCAGTACGACAGTGGTATTAGGCTACACCTTC CASSTTVVLGYTF
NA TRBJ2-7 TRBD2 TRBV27 TGTGCCAGCGCGCGGACTAGCGGGAGGGCTGGGCTCTACGAGCAGTACTTC CASARTSGRAGLYEQYF
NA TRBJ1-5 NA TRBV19 TGTGCCAGTAGTCCACCCTATAGCAATCAGCCCCAGCATTTT CASSPPYSNQPQHF
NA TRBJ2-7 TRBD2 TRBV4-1 TGCGCCAGCAGCCAGGTAACTAGCGGGGACGAGCAGTACTTC CASSQVTSGDEQYF
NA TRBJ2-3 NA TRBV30 TGTGCCTTATTAGCAGATACGCAGTATTTT CALLADTQYF
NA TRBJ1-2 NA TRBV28 TGTGCCAGCTCGAGCCACGGCGGCAATGGCTACACCTTC CASSSHGGNGYTF
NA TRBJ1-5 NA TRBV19 TGTGCCAGTAGTTCCCCGGGGGGCCGGCAGCCCCAGCATTTT CASSSPGGRQPQHF
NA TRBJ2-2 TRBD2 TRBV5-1 TGCGCCAGCAGCTTGGCCTCCGCGGGGGAGACCGGGGAGCTGTTTTTT CASSLASAGETGELFF
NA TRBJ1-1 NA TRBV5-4 TGTGCCAGCAGCTTGCAGGGGCGGGACACTGAAGCTTTCTTT CASSLQGRDTEAFF
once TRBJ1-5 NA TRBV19 TGTGCCAGTAGTATAGGGAGCTCCAATCAGCCCCAGCATTTT CASSIGSSNQPQHF
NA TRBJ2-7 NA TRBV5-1 TGCGCCAGCAGCTTGAGCCCGGGTCCGTACGAGCAGTACTTC CASSLSPGPYEQYF
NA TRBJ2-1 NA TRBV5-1 TGCGCCAGCAGCCGTACAGAGGTCGGGGGTTACAATGAGCAGTTCTTC CASSRTEVGGYNEQFF
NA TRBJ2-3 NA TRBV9 TGTGCCAGCAGCGTAGTTCCCCAGAACACAGATACGCAGTATTTT CASSVVPQNTDTQYF
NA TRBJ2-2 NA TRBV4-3 TGCGCCAGCAGCCGAAGCGGATACACCGGGGAGCTGTTTTTT CASSRSGYTGELFF
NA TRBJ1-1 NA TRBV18 TGTGCCAGCTCACCACTGGACAAGGAAGCTTTCTTT CASSPLDKEAFF
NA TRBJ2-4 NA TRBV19 TGTGCCGTCCTAAACCTAGCCAAAAACATTCAGTACTTC CAVLNLAKNIQYF
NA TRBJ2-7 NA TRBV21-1 TGTGCCAGCAGCAAAGTGGGGGGAGACAGGGACGAGCAGTACTTC CASSKVGGDRDEQYF
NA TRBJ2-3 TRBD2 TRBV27 TGTGCCAGCAGTCCAGAATTAGCGGGAGGCGGCACAGATACGCAGTATTTT CASSPELAGGGTDTQYF
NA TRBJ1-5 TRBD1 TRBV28 TGTGCCAGCAGACCAACAGGGGTGGGCAATCAGCCCCAGCATTTT CASRPTGVGNQPQHF
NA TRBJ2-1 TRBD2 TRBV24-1 TGTGCCACCAGTGACGGCTGGACTAGCGGGTCTAATGAGCAGTTCTTC CATSDGWTSGSNEQFF
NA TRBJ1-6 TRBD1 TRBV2 TGTGCCAGCAGGCACGACAGGGGGGATTCACCCCTCCACTTT CASRHDRGDSPLHF
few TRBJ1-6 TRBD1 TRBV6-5 TGTGCCAGCAGTTACTCGGCCGGGACAGGTCTTTCACCCCTCCACTTT CASSYSAGTGLSPLHF
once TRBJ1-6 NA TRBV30 TGTGCCTGGAAAGCGAGCTCCTATAATTCACCCCTCCACTTT CAWKASSYNSPLHF
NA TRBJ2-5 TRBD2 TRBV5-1 TGCGCCAGCAGCCTAGCGGGAGGATTCCAAGAGACCCAGTACTTC CASSLAGGFQETQYF
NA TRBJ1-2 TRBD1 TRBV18 TGTGCCAGCTCTCCCCAGGGACAGGGGGTTAACTATGGCTACACCTTC CASSPQGQGVNYGYTF
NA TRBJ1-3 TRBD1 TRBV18 TGTGCCAGCTCACCTGACAGGGTCTCTGGAAACACCATATATTTT CASSPDRVSGNTIYF
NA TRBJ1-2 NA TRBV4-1 TGCGCCAGCAGCCAAGACTGGGGGCGCTTCTATGGCTACACCTTC CASSQDWGRFYGYTF
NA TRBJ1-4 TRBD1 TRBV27 TGTGCCAGCAGTTTGGGGGACAGGGTTGAAAAACTGTTTTTT CASSLGDRVEKLFF
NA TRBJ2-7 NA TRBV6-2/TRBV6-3 TGTGCCAGCAGTTACCCCTTAGGACACCAAAACTCCTACGAGCAGTACTTC CASSYPLGHQNSYEQYF
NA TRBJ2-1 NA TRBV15 TGTGCCACCAGCAATCGGGTAAAGGAGGAGCAGTTCTTC CATSNRVKEEQFF
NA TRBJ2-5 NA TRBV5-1 TGCGCCAGCAGTCCAGGGGCCCAAGAGACCCAGTACTTC CASSPGAQETQYF
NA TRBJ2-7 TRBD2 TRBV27 TGTGCCAGCAGTTTGGGATGGACTGGCGGGGGCGAGCAGTACTTC CASSLGWTGGGEQYF
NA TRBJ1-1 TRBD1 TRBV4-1 TGCGCCAGCAGCCGTGGGACAGGGGGCGCTTTCTTT CASSRGTGGAFF
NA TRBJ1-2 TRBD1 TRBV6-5 TGTGCCAGCAGCCGAGGGACAGGGGGATTCTATGGCTACACCTTC CASSRGTGGFYGYTF